This is a list of T cell receptor beta chains from one sample in a study of T cell responses to AZD1222 COVID-19 vaccine. The repertoire was sequenced with immunoSEQ multiplex PCR; TCRdb's copy has only in-frame clones and lacks some. This sample has around 150,000 clones, with about 93% found just once. The material sequenced was peripheral blood, taken 28 days after the second AZD1222 dose. Source of these receptors: an adult who received the AZD1222 COVID-19 vaccine. CDR3s include the opening cysteine and the closing phenylalanine or tryptophan. The D gene is left open where the match is weak. Only some rows state a clone size, as once, few, many or a class for expanded clones.

CDR3 protein,CDR3 DNA,J gene,clone size,V gene,D gene
CASSLGQGDYGYTF,TGTGCCAGCAGTTTAGGGCAGGGGGACTATGGCTACACCTTC,TRBJ1-2,NA,TRBV27,TRBD1
CASSLGGLGRNQPQHF,TGCGCCAGCAGCTTGGGTGGGTTAGGGCGCAATCAGCCCCAGCATTTT,TRBJ1-5,NA,TRBV5-1,NA
CASSQTGLNTEAFF,TGCGCCAGCAGCCAAACAGGGCTGAACACTGAAGCTTTCTTT,TRBJ1-1,once,TRBV4-1,NA
CASSIQGGRYGYTF,TGTGCCAGTAGTATACAGGGAGGGAGATACGGCTACACCTTC,TRBJ1-2,NA,TRBV19,NA
CASSQASGGSSYEQYF,TGCGCCAGCAGCCAGGCCAGCGGGGGCAGCTCCTACGAGCAGTACTTC,TRBJ2-7,NA,TRBV4-1,TRBD2
CASSPQGSDSPLHF,TGTGCCAGCTCACCACAGGGTTCGGATTCACCCCTCCACTTT,TRBJ1-6,NA,TRBV18,NA
CASSPDATRAVYNSPLHF,TGTGCCAGCAGCCCCGATGCCACCCGGGCCGTCTATAATTCACCCCTCCACTTT,TRBJ1-6,NA,TRBV3-1/TRBV3-2,NA
CSAKPGQEAFF,TGCAGTGCTAAACCGGGACAGGAAGCTTTCTTT,TRBJ1-1,NA,TRBV20-1,TRBD1
CASSELETQYF,TGTGCCAGCAGTGAATTGGAGACCCAGTACTTC,TRBJ2-5,once,TRBV25-1,NA
CASRLNTGELFF,TGTGCCAGCAGACTTAACACCGGGGAGCTGTTTTTT,TRBJ2-2,NA,TRBV7-8,NA
CASSLGRAHYEQYF,TGTGCCAGCAGCTTGGGGCGGGCCCACTACGAGCAGTACTTC,TRBJ2-7,NA,TRBV5-6,NA
CASSSLPGGQPQHF,TGTGCCAGCAGTTCCTTACCAGGGGGTCAGCCCCAGCATTTT,TRBJ1-5,NA,TRBV27,TRBD1
CASFMDRGQGDTEAFF,TGTGCCAGCTTCATGGACAGGGGGCAAGGGGACACTGAAGCTTTCTTT,TRBJ1-1,NA,TRBV18,TRBD1
CASSLGGEKLFF,TGTGCCAGCAGCTTAGGGGGTGAAAAACTGTTTTTT,TRBJ1-4,NA,TRBV7-9,NA
CASSSDPFYGYTF,TGTGCCAGCAGCTCGGACCCGTTCTATGGCTACACCTTC,TRBJ1-2,few,TRBV7-8,NA
CAWSDGLAGDGTYNEQFF,TGTGCCTGGAGTGACGGACTAGCGGGAGACGGGACCTACAATGAGCAGTTCTTC,TRBJ2-1,NA,TRBV30,TRBD2
CASGPTGGEQYF,TGTGCCAGCGGCCCGACAGGGGGGGAGCAGTACTTC,TRBJ2-7,NA,TRBV12-3/TRBV12-4,TRBD1
CASSLDLGHSYEQYF,TGCGCCAGCAGCTTGGATTTGGGGCACTCCTACGAGCAGTACTTC,TRBJ2-7,NA,TRBV5-1,NA
CAIGGVTYNEQFF,TGTGCCATCGGCGGGGTCACTTACAATGAGCAGTTCTTC,TRBJ2-1,once,TRBV10-3,NA
CASSVDQNTGELFF,TGCGCCAGCAGCGTCGACCAAAACACCGGGGAGCTGTTTTTT,TRBJ2-2,NA,TRBV10-1,NA
CASSQDHEYRETQYF,TGTGCCAGCAGCCAAGATCACGAATACCGAGAGACCCAGTACTTC,TRBJ2-5,NA,TRBV3-1/TRBV3-2,NA
CASSVKEDRNSPLHF,TGTGCCAGCAGCGTCAAGGAGGACAGGAATTCACCCCTCCACTTT,TRBJ1-6,NA,TRBV9,TRBD1